Shown below are 18 T cell receptor beta chains from a single sample sequenced in a study of CD8 T cells in ankylosing spondylitis. Each CDR3 protein gets one entry after TCRdb re-called the 5' RACE reads with MiXCR. The sample consists of more than 150,000 distinct CDR3 sequences, 15% to 20% of them appearing once. What was sequenced was blood, either unsorted or a sorted T cell fraction (not recorded which). All receptors derive from a male donor aged 5 to 29 with ankylosing spondylitis or in good health (not recorded which).

This clonotype was found many times. The chain couples TRBV11-2 to TRBJ2-3; possibly TRBD1 for D (6 bases). In germline, CDR1 is SGHAT, CDR2 FQNNGV. The CDR3 loop spans 16 amino acids. The V gene lost 2 bases and the J gene lost 0 bases, with 12 bases spanning the gap. CDR3 loop: CASSLRGRSSTDTQYF. Here the CDR3 DNA reads TGTGCCAGCAGCTTAAGGGGGAGATCTAGCACAGATACGCAGTATTTT.

This clonotype was counted ten times or more. V gene TRBV11-2 combines with J gene TRBJ2-1; 11 bases agree with TRBD1. The CDR3 is 16 residues long. With 5 bases clipped from V and 7 bases from J, the junction kept 10 bases outside the gene matches. CDR1 is SGHAT and CDR2 is FQNNGV in the germline V gene. CDR3 amino acids: CASSPYPDRGRNEQFF. DNA of the CDR3: TGTGCCAGCAGCCCCTATCCGGACAGGGGGCGGAATGAGCAGTTCTTC.

This clonotype was seen ten or more times. J is TRBJ2-5 and V is TRBV28, with unresolved D. V was shortened by 6 bases and J by 2 bases, with 13 bases between the two germline ends. In germline, CDR1 is MDHEN, CDR2 SYDVKM. This CDR3 spans 14 amino acids. As DNA, the CDR3 is TGTGCCAGCAGCCGGTTCCCCTCACAAGAGACCCAGTACTTC. This gives the protein CASSRFPSQETQYF.

This clonotype was seen at least ten times. V usage is TRBV24-1 and J usage is TRBJ2-1; no definite D call. Per the germline V gene, CDR1 is KGHDR and CDR2 is SFDVKD. CDR3 length: 16 residues. The V end lost 3 bases, the J end lost 3 bases, and 14 bases lay between the germline ends. CDR3 coding DNA: TGTGCCACCAGTGATCCCTTGAATTCCCTCTACAATGAGCAGTTCTTC. It encodes CATSDPLNSLYNEQFF.

The CDR3 bases are TGTGCCAGCAGCTCAAGATATCAGCCCCAGCATTTT. As protein: CASSSRYQPQHF. V gene TRBV7-9 combines with J gene TRBJ1-5; D is unclear. The CDR3 is 12 amino acids. Deletions cut 4 bases from V and 5 bases from J, with 6 bases between. Germline CDR1 is SEHNR and CDR2 is FQNEAQ (reference sequence).

This clonotype was recorded at least ten times. This chain uses TRBV6-4 with TRBJ2-3, with TRBD2 matching 12 bases. Germline V CDR1 and CDR2: MRHNA, SNTAGT. With 5 bases clipped from V and 3 bases from J, the junction kept 3 bases outside the gene matches. The CDR3 spans 15 residues. The CDR3: CASSILAGGTDTQYF. The CDR3 DNA is TGTGCCAGCAGTATACTAGCGGGAGGAACAGATACGCAGTATTTT.

This clonotype was detected ten times or more. The chain combines TRBV10-3 with TRBJ1-1; 9 positions match TRBD1. Germline values: CDR1 ENHRY, CDR2 SYGVKD. CDR3 length equals 14 residues. The junction had 7 bases not matched to a gene; V was cut back by 4 bases and J by 7 bases. CDR3 region: CAISGGTGFGEAFF. The CDR3 coding sequence is TGTGCCATCAGTGGAGGGACAGGGTTCGGTGAAGCTTTCTTT.

Worth noting for this clonotype: A read error may account for a junction end that differs from germline. The chain carries TRBV3-1 and TRBJ2-1; no reliable D call. The CDR3 spans 12 residues. Per germline, CDR1 LGHDT and CDR2 YNNKEL (reference sequence). CDR3 in DNA: TGTGCCAGCAGCCAAGGAGAAAGACTCCGTTCCTTC. It yields the protein CASSQGERLRSF.

The sample holds many counts of this clonotype. The chain couples TRBV7-2 to TRBJ2-1; TRBD2 agrees at 11 bases. The CDR3 spans 17 residues. With 5 bases clipped from V and 2 bases from J, the junction kept 8 bases outside the gene matches. Germline lookup yields CDR1 SGHTA and CDR2 FQGNSA. CDR3 DNA sequence: TGTGCCAGCAGCCCAACAGGGACTAGCGGAACCTACAATGAGCAGTTCTTC. Encoded protein: CASSPTGTSGTYNEQFF. Drawing the rest from reference TRBV7-2 and TRBJ2-1, the complete variable domain is GAGVSQSPSNKVTEKGKDVELRCDPISGHTALYWYRQSLGQGLEFLIYFQGNSAPDKSGLPSDRFSAERTGGSVSTLTIQRTQQEDSAVYLCASSPTGTSGTYNEQFFGPGTRLTVL.

This clonotype was observed a single time. The genes are TRBV20-1 and TRBJ2-1, with 8 bases matching TRBD1. In germline, CDR1 is DFQATT, CDR2 SNEGSKA (reference sequence). After removal of 5 bases from V and 9 bases from J, the junction contained 9 bases not matched to a gene. The CDR3 contains 13 residues. CDR3 sequence: CSASQGADGEQFF. CDR3 sequence (DNA): TGCAGTGCTTCTCAGGGGGCTGATGGTGAGCAGTTCTTC.

This clonotype was recorded many times. This rearrangement joins TRBV5-1 to TRBJ2-7, with D tentatively TRBD2 (7 bases). The CDR3 covers 12 residues. Germline-derived CDR1 and CDR2 are SGHRS and YFSETQ. V was pared by 6 bases and J by 6 bases, with 13 bases between. CDR3 nucleotide sequence: TGCGCCAGCAAGGGGGGGGGGGTCGAGCAGTACTTC. Translation: CASKGGGVEQYF.

This chain joins TRBV12-3 or TRBV12-4 and TRBJ1-5; weak D call: TRBD1 (5 bases). With 1 base removed from V and 7 bases from J, the gap between germline ends came to 14 bases. CDR3 length equals 15 residues. The CDR3 spells CASSLGGGGGQPQHF. The CDR3 region has the DNA TGTGCCAGCAGTTTAGGCGGTGGGGGGGGACAGCCCCAGCATTTT.

This clonotype was counted many times. The chain links TRBV28 to TRBJ2-2; D remains unclear. Germline lookup yields CDR1 MDHEN and CDR2 SYDVKM. CDR3 length equals 13 residues. The ends were cut back, 3 bases at V and 6 bases at J, with 8 bases in the middle. This CDR3 is CASSFFSSGELFF. The CDR3 region has the DNA TGTGCCAGCAGTTTTTTTTCATCCGGGGAGCTGTTTTTT.

This clonotype was detected ten times or more. This rearrangement joins TRBV10-3 to TRBJ2-1; 9 nucleotides agree with TRBD2. Germline V gives CDR1 ENHRY, CDR2 SYGVKD. The ends lost 6 bases at V and 5 bases at J; junction bases unmatched: 5. The CDR3 extends over 14 amino acids. CDR3 DNA sequence: TGTGCCATCAGCGGACTAGCGAATAACAATGAGCAGTTCTTC. Translating gives CAISGLANNNEQFF.

At least ten counts were recorded for this clonotype. The chain has TRBV18 and TRBJ2-3, with D tentatively TRBD1 or TRBD2 (5 bases each). Germline CDR1 is KGHSH and CDR2 is LQKENI. Trimming pared 0 bases from V and 4 bases from J, leaving 5 bases between. The CDR3 extends over 13 amino acids. CDR3 DNA sequence: TGTGCCAGCTCACCACCGGGACCAGATACGCAGTATTTT. This encodes CASSPPGPDTQYF.

This clonotype was seen ten or more times. This sequence joins TRBV12-3 or TRBV12-4 and TRBJ1-1; 9 bases match TRBD1. The CDR3 has 15 amino acids. Unmatched junction bases numbered 7, after V lost 6 bases and J lost 2 bases. CDR3: CASRPAQGANTEAFF. Written as DNA, the CDR3 is TGTGCCAGCAGACCCGCACAGGGGGCTAACACTGAAGCTTTCTTT.

In its sample, this clonotype was seen many times. The rearrangement uses TRBV12-3 or TRBV12-4 and TRBJ2-2; no reliable D call. Trimming shortened V by 3 bases and J by 5 bases, and 16 bases separated the two germline ends. The CDR3 sequence is 16 residues long. CDR3 sequence (DNA): TGTGCCAGCAGTTTGGGCGAAAGGAAGGATACCGGGGAGCTGTTTTTT. Translation: CASSLGERKDTGELFF.

This clonotype occurred many times. This chain connects TRBV12-3 or TRBV12-4 to TRBJ2-1, with a weak D call TRBD1 (5 bases). The length of the CDR3 is 14 residues. V lost 3 bases to trimming and J lost 6 bases, with 12 bases between them. The CDR3 loop is CASSFQGSSNEQFF. The DNA for the CDR3 is TGTGCCAGCAGTTTTCAGGGATCGAGCAATGAGCAGTTCTTC.